The rows below give T cell receptor beta chains drawn from one sample of a study of T cell responses to AZD1222 COVID-19 vaccine. Assay: immunoSEQ multiplex PCR; the TCRdb copy retains only in-frame clones and omits some. The sample records over 150,000 clones, roughly 92% being singletons. Sample: peripheral blood, taken 28 days after the second AZD1222 dose. The receptors were gathered from an adult who received the AZD1222 COVID-19 vaccine. Each CDR3 is given with its conserved first and last residue. Fields, in order: clone size, D gene, J gene, V gene, CDR3 protein, CDR3 DNA. D genes are given only for firm matches. Expanded clones get a size class; other rows say once, few or many, or leave the size out.

>.|TRBD1|TRBJ2-3|TRBV18
CASSETGPRDTQYF
TGTGCCAGCTCAGAGACAGGGCCTCGGGATACGCAGTATTTT
>.|.|TRBJ2-1|TRBV19
CASSIPRGGYNEQFF
TGTGCCAGTAGTATCCCCAGGGGGGGTTACAATGAGCAGTTCTTC
>.|.|TRBJ1-1|TRBV18
CASSPLQQNTEAFF
TGTGCCAGCTCACCACTCCAACAGAACACTGAAGCTTTCTTT
>.|.|TRBJ2-2|TRBV18
CASSPSVLDLSANTGELFF
TGTGCCAGCTCACCTTCAGTGCTAGACTTATCCGCGAACACCGGGGAGCTGTTTTTT
>.|.|TRBJ2-7|TRBV28
CASSPRTIVTYEQYF
TGTGCCAGCAGTCCCCGAACAATTGTAACCTACGAGCAGTACTTC
>.|.|TRBJ1-5|TRBV5-1
CASSLDKNQPQHF
TGCGCCAGCAGTCTGGACAAGAATCAGCCCCAGCATTTT
>few|TRBD1|TRBJ1-6|TRBV4-2
CASSQEPTGNSPLHF
TGTGCCAGCAGCCAAGAACCGACAGGGAATTCACCCCTCCACTTT
>.|.|TRBJ2-7|TRBV2
CASSRQEPYEQYF
TGTGCCAGCAGTCGGCAGGAACCCTACGAGCAGTACTTC
>once|TRBD1|TRBJ2-7|TRBV27
CASSPGDRYEQYF
TGTGCCAGCAGTCCCGGGGACAGATACGAGCAGTACTTC
>.|.|TRBJ1-1|TRBV12-3/TRBV12-4
CASRGGTEAFF
TGTGCCAGCAGGGGAGGAACTGAAGCTTTCTTT
>.|TRBD2|TRBJ2-1|TRBV7-9
CASSLALAGGRQFF
TGTGCCAGCAGCTTAGCCCTAGCGGGAGGGCGGCAGTTCTTC
>.|.|TRBJ1-2|TRBV5-1
CASSLDADGYTF
TGCGCCAGCAGCTTGGATGCGGATGGCTACACCTTC
>.|.|TRBJ2-1|TRBV7-6
CASRPTTLYNEQFF
TGTGCCAGTAGACCCACAACCTTATACAATGAGCAGTTCTTC
>once|TRBD1|TRBJ2-1|TRBV23-1
CASSQTVKQRGRDNEQFF
TGCGCCAGCAGTCAGACCGTAAAGCAGAGGGGGCGGGACAATGAGCAGTTCTTC
>.|.|TRBJ1-2|TRBV28
CASSRGGVYGYTF
TGTGCCAGCAGTAGGGGGGGAGTCTATGGCTACACCTTC
>once|.|TRBJ1-1|TRBV4-1
CASSQVADTEAFF
TGCGCCAGCAGCCAAGTGGCGGATACTGAAGCTTTCTTT
>.|TRBD2|TRBJ2-1|TRBV20-1
CSASGTSGRIEQFF
TGCAGTGCTAGTGGGACTAGCGGGAGGATTGAGCAGTTCTTC
>few|TRBD1|TRBJ1-1|TRBV12-3/TRBV12-4
CASKQGAYGEAFF
TGTGCCAGCAAGCAGGGGGCCTACGGAGAAGCTTTCTTT
>.|TRBD2|TRBJ2-1|TRBV6-5
CASSLTSGRAGEQFF
TGTGCCAGCAGTTTGACTAGCGGGAGGGCCGGGGAGCAGTTCTTC
>.|.|TRBJ1-6|TRBV12-3/TRBV12-4
CASSGGNSPLHF
TGTGCCAGCAGTGGAGGGAATTCACCCCTCCACTTT
>.|TRBD1|TRBJ2-7|TRBV10-3
CAISSWTGESYEQYF
TGTGCCATCAGTTCTTGGACAGGGGAATCCTACGAGCAGTACTTC
>.|.|TRBJ2-2|TRBV7-8
CASSLVAAANTGELFF
TGTGCCAGCAGCTTAGTGGCAGCGGCGAACACCGGGGAGCTGTTTTTT
>few|.|TRBJ1-5|TRBV28
CASSLGGNNQPQHF
TGTGCCAGCAGTTTGGGGGGTAACAATCAGCCCCAGCATTTT
>.|TRBD2|TRBJ2-3|TRBV3-1/TRBV3-2
CASSQGTSGRTRDTQYF
TGTGCCAGCAGCCAAGGGACTAGCGGGAGGACCAGGGATACGCAGTATTTT
>medium-sized|TRBD1|TRBJ2-5|TRBV24-1
CATSDPPGQGEETQYF
TGTGCCACCAGTGATCCTCCGGGACAGGGGGAAGAGACCCAGTACTTC